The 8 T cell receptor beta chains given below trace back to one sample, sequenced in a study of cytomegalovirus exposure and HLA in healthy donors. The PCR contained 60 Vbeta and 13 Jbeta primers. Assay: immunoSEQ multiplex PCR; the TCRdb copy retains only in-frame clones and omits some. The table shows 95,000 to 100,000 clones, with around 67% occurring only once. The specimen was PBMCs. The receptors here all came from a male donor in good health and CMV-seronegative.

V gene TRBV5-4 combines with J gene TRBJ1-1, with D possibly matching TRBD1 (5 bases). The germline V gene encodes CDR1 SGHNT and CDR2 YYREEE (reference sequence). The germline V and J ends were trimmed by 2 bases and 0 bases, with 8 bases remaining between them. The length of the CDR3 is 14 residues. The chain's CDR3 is CASSFNRLNTEAFF. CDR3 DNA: TGTGCCAGCAGCTTTAACAGGTTGAACACTGAAGCTTTCTTT.

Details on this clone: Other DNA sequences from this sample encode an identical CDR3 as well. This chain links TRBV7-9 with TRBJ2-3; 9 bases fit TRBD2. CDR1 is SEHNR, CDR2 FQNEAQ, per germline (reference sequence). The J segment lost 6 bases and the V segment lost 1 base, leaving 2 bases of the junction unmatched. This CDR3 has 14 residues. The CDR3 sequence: CASSLVAGGDTQYF. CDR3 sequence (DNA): TGTGCCAGCAGCTTAGTCGCGGGAGGGGATACGCAGTATTTT.

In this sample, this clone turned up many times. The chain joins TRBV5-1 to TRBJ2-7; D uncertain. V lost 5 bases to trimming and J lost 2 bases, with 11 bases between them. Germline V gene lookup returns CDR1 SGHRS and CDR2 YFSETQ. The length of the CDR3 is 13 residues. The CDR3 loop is CASSPDPPYEQYF. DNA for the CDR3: TGCGCCAGCAGTCCAGATCCTCCCTACGAGCAGTACTTC.

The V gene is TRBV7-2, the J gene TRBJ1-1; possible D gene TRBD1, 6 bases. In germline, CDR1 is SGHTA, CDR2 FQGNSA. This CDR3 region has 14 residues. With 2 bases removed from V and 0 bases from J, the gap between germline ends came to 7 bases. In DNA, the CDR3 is TGTGCCAGCAGCTTACAGGGGCTGAACACTGAAGCTTTCTTT. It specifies CASSLQGLNTEAFF.

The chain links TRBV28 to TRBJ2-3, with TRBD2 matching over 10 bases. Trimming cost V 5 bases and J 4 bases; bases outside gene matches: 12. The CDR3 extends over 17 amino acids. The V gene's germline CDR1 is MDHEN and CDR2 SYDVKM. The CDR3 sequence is CASSPSLAGGYPDTQYF. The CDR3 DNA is TGTGCCAGCAGTCCTTCCTTAGCGGGAGGATACCCAGATACGCAGTATTTT. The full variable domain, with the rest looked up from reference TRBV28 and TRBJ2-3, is DVKVTQSSRYLVKRTGEKVFLECVQDMDHENMFWYRQDPGLGLRLIYFSYDVKMKEKGDIPEGYSVSREKKERFSLILESASTNQTSMYLCASSPSLAGGYPDTQYFGPGTRLTVL.

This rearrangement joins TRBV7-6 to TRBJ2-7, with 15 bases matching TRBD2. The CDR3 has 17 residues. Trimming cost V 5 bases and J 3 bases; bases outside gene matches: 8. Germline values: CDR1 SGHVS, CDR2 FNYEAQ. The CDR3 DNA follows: TGTGCCAGCAGCCCAGGGACTAGCGGGAGGAGATTCTACGAGCAGTACTTC. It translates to CASSPGTSGRRFYEQYF.

This CDR3 is CATSRDGTGGYEPQHF. The CDR3 nucleotides are TGTGCCACCAGCAGAGACGGGACAGGGGGCTATGAGCCCCAGCATTTT. The J gene is TRBJ1-5, the V gene TRBV15; TRBD1 aligns across 12 bases. V lost 0 bases to trimming and J lost 8 bases; unmatched junction nucleotides: 5. CDR1 is LNHNV and CDR2 is YYDKDF in the germline V gene (reference sequence). The CDR3 is made up of 16 amino acids.

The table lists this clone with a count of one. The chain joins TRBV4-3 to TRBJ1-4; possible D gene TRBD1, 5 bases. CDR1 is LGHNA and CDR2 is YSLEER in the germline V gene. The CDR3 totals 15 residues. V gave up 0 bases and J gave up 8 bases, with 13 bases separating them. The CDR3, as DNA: TGCGCCAGCAGCCAAGAATGGCTGGGGGGGGAAAAACTGTTTTTT. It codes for CASSQEWLGGEKLFF.